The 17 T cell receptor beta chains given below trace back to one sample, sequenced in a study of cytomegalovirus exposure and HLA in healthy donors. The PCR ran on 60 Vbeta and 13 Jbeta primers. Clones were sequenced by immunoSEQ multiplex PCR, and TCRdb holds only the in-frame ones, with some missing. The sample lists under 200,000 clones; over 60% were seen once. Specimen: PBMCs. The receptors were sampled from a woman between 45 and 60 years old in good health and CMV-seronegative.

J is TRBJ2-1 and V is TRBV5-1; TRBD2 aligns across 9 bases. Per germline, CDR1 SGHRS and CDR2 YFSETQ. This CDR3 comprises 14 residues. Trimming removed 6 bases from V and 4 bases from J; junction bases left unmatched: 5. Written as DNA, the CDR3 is TGCGCCAGCACCGGGACTAGCAGGTACAATGAGCAGTTCTTC. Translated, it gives CASTGTSRYNEQFF.

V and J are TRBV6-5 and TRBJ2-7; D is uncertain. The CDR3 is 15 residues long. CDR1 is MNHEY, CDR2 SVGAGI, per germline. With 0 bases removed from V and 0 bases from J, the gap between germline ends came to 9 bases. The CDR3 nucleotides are TGTGCCAGCAGTTACTCGCCGCGGAGCTCCTACGAGCAGTACTTC. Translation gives CASSYSPRSSYEQYF.

The CDR3 sequence: CASSYSIPLYNEQFF. The CDR3 DNA reads as TGTGCCAGCAGTTACTCGATTCCCCTATACAATGAGCAGTTCTTC. V gene TRBV6-5 combines with J gene TRBJ2-1; D remains ambiguous. This CDR3 has 15 residues. The V end lost 0 bases, the J end lost 4 bases, and 10 bases lay between the germline ends. Germline-derived CDR1 and CDR2 are MNHEY and SVGAGI.

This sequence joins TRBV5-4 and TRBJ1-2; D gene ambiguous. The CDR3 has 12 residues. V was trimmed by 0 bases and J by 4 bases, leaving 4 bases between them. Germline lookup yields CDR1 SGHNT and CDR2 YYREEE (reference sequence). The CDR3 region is CASSLDGYGYTF. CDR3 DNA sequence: TGTGCCAGCAGCTTGGACGGCTATGGCTACACCTTC.

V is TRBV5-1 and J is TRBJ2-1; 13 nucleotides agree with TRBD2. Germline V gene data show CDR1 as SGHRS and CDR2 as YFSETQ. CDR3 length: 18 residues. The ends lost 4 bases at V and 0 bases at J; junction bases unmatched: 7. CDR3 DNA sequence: TGCGCCAGCAGCACGGGACTAGCGGGGCCTAGCTCCTACAATGAGCAGTTCTTC. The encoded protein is CASSTGLAGPSSYNEQFF.

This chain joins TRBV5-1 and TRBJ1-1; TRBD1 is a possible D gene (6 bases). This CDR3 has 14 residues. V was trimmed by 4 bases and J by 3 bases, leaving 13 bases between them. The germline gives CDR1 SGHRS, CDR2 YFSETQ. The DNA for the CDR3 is TGCGCCAGCAGCCCCAGGGGTTCGGACACTGAAGCTTTCTTT. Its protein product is CASSPRGSDTEAFF.

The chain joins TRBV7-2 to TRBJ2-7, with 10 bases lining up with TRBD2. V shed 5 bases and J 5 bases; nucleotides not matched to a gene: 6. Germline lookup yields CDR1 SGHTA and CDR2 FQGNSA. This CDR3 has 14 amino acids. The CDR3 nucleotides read TGTGCCAGCAGCGCTAGCGGGGGCCCCCACGAGCAGTACTTC. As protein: CASSASGGPHEQYF.

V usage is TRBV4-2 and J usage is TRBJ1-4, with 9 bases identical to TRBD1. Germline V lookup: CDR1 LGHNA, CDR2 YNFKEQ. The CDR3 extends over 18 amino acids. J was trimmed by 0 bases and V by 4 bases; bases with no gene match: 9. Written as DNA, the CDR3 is TGTGCCAGCAGCCTACAATGGACAGGGGATGCAACTAATGAAAAACTGTTTTTT. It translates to CASSLQWTGDATNEKLFF.

CDR3 in DNA: TGTGCCACCCACAGGGGGCCCGAAAACATTCAGTACTTC. Amino acid sequence: CATHRGPENIQYF. V gene TRBV2 combines with J gene TRBJ2-4; TRBD1 matches at 9 bases. The CDR3 runs 13 residues. CDR1 is SNHLY and CDR2 is FYNNEI in the germline V gene. V gave up 10 bases and J gave up 5 bases; unmatched junction bases: 6.

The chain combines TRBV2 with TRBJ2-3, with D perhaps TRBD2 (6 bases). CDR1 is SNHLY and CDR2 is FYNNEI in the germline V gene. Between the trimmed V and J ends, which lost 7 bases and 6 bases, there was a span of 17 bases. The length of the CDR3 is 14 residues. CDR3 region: CASTGGSPGDTQYF. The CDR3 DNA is TGTGCCAGCACCGGAGGGTCGCCAGGGGATACGCAGTATTTT.

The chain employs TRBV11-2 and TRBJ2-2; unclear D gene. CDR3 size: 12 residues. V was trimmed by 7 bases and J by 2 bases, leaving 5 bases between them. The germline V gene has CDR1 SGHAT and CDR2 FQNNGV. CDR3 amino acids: CASTSNTGELFF. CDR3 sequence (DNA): TGTGCCAGCACCTCTAACACCGGGGAGCTGTTTTTT.

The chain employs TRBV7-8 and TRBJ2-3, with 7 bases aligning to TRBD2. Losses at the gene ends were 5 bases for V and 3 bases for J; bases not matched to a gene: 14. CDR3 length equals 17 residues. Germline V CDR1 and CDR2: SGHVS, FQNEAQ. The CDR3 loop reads CASSHALVSGETDTQYF. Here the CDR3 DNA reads TGTGCCAGCAGCCACGCGCTGGTGAGCGGGGAGACAGATACGCAGTATTTT.

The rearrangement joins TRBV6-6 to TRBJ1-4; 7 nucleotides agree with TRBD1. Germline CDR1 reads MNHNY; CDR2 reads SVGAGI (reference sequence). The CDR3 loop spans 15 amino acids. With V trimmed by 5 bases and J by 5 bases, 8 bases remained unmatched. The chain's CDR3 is CASSRRDSGNEKLFF. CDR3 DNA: TGTGCCAGCAGTCGACGGGACAGTGGGAATGAAAAACTGTTTTTT.

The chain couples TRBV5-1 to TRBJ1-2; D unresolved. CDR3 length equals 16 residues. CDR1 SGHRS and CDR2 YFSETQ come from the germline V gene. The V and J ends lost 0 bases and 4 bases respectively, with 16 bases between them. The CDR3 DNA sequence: TGCGCCAGCAGCTTGGCCCCGGCGGAGACCCCCTATGGCTACACCTTC. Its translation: CASSLAPAETPYGYTF.

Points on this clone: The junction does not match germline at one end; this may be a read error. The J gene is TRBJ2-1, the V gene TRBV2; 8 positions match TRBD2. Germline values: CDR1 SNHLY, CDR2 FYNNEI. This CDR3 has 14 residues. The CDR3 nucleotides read TGTGCCAGCAGAGAAGTGGATAGCGGGGATGAGCAGTTCTTC. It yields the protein CASREVDSGDEQFF.

CDR3 coding DNA: TGTGCCAGTAGTATTGGCGGGCTAGCGCCGAACTACGAGCAGTACTTC. It encodes CASSIGGLAPNYEQYF. The V gene is TRBV19, the J gene TRBJ2-7, with TRBD2 as a possible D gene (6 bases). The CDR3 is 16 residues long. Trimming took off 3 bases at V and 3 bases at J, with 18 bases between the two ends. Germline CDR1 is LNHDA and CDR2 is SQIVND (reference sequence).

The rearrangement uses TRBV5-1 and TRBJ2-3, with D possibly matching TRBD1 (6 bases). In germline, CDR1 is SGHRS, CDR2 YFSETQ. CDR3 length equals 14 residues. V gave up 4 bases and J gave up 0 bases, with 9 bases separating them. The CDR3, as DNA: TGCGCCAGCAGCCAGGACAGTAGCACAGATACGCAGTATTTT. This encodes CASSQDSSTDTQYF.